This T cell receptor beta chain was found in a study of blood T cell repertoires in COVID-19. Profiled with immunoSEQ multiplex PCR; TCRdb holds only in-frame clones, not every one. The data contain about 250,000 clones, over 85% of them singletons. This clone was seen once. The V gene lost 4 bases and the J gene lost 15 bases, with 10 bases spanning the gap. This CDR3 spans 11 amino acids. CDR1 is SNHLY and CDR2 is FYNNEI in the germline V gene. The sequence derives from a woman aged 25-40 years with acute COVID-19. The chain links TRBV2 to TRBJ1-6; D unclear. Specimen: PBMCs or T cells enriched from blood (not recorded which). The CDR3: CASSVQNDLHF. The CDR3 coding sequence is TGTGCCAGCAGTGTGCAGAATGACCTCCACTTT.